This T cell receptor beta chain stems from a study of Ad26.COV2.S vaccination and SARS-CoV-2 variants. Study as a whole: In the study, Ad26.COV2.S was injected intramuscularly once, or twice 56 days apart.

A note on this clone: The antigen is undetermined.

As for treatment: around 19 received Ad26.COV2.S at low or high dose, single or two shots; 5 received placebo; per-sample allocation not given. Sampling happened 63 days after the first vaccine or placebo injection. In Boston, the donor was an adult between 18-55 years of age. Data came from immunoSEQ multiplex PCR; TCRdb stores just in-frame clones and leaves some out. The profile shows some 390,000 clones, 88% of them singletons. The study, taken as a whole, reports: In TCR breadth and depth analyses, total T cell responses may have been underestimated.

Germline V lookup: CDR1 LGHDT, CDR2 YNNKEL (reference sequence). The CDR3 has 15 amino acids. The ends were cut back, 3 bases at V and 0 bases at J, with 12 bases in the middle. Sequenced material: peripheral blood, taken in a trial of Ad26.COV2.S vaccine versus placebo. The chain carries TRBV3-1 (or the pseudogene TRBV3-2) and TRBJ2-7; a weak D match, TRBD1 (6 bases). The clonotype was recovered from a person between 18 and 59 years old who received the Ad26.COV2.S COVID-19 vaccine or a placebo. The CDR3 nucleotides read TGTGCCAGCAGCCACGGGACACAAAACTCCTACGAGCAGTACTTC. Residues: CASSHGTQNSYEQYF.